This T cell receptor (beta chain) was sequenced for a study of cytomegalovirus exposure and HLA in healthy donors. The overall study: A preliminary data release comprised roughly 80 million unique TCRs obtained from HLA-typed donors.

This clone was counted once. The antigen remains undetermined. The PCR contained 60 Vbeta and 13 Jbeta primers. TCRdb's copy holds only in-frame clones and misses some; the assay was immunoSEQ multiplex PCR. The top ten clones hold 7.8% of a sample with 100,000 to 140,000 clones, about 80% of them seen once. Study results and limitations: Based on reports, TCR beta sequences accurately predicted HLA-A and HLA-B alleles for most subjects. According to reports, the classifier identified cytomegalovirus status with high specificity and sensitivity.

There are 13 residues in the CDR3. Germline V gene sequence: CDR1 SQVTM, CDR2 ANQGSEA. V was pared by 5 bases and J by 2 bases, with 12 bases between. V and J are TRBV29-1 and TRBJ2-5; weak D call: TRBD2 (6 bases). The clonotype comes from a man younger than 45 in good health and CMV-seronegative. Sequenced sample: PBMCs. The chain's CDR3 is CSVYLASQETQYF. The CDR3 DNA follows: TGCAGCGTTTACCTAGCGTCACAAGAGACCCAGTACTTC.